This T cell receptor (beta chain) was obtained from a study of cytomegalovirus exposure and HLA in healthy donors. In regard to this clone: No antigen is known for it.

Regarding the study as a whole: In a later analysis, HLA-associated beta chains showed higher expansion and lower generation probabilities than comparable chains.

13 Jbeta primers and 60 Vbeta primers were used for the PCR. Using immunoSEQ multiplex PCR, the repertoire was profiled, and TCRdb retains in-frame clones only, with some absent. The sample records around 90,000 clones, over 60% being singletons. The CDR3 totals 16 residues. Trimming cost V 5 bases and J 0 bases; bases outside gene matches: 9. The germline CDR1 and CDR2 sequences are MNHEY and SMNVEV (reference sequence). The TCR originated in a male donor in good health and CMV-seropositive. The specimen was PBMCs. The rearrangement uses TRBV27 and TRBJ2-7; 8 bases agree with TRBD1. The CDR3 DNA is TGTGCCAGCAGTCTGAATACAGGGGGAAACTCCTACGAGCAGTACTTC. Its protein is CASSLNTGGNSYEQYF.